This TCR beta chain was sequenced during a study of T cell responses to AZD1222 COVID-19 vaccine. Profiling relied on immunoSEQ multiplex PCR, and the TCRdb table lists in-frame clones only, not all of them. The sample includes tens of thousands of clones, approximately 89% of them seen just once. As concerns this clone: Its antigen remains unknown.

J lost 6 bases, V lost 6 bases, and 14 bases had no gene match. The CDR3 loop spans 16 amino acids. Germline assignment: CDR1 LNHDA and CDR2 SQIVND (reference sequence). Notes on the study in general: Rises in breadth and depth of Spike-specific TCRs came after two AZD1222 doses. With dominance at 160-218 and 743-854, vaccine-associated CD4 TCRs spanned spike.

The rearrangement joins TRBV19 to TRBJ1-2, with TRBD1 matching over 9 bases. The source of this sequence is an adult who received the MenACWY meningococcal vaccine as a control. The material sequenced was peripheral blood, taken 28 days after the second dose of the MenACWY control vaccine. For the CDR3, the DNA is TGTGCCAGTAGCCCCCTCGGTCCGACAGGGGGACATGGCTACACCTTC. As protein: CASSPLGPTGGHGYTF.